This TCR beta chain derives from a study of T cell repertoires in cytomegalovirus infection (dated by TCRdb to the late 2010s). Regarding the complete study: Donor HLA type was relevant to the analysis, because carriage of CMV infection together with the matching HLA type was indicated by public TCR beta signatures. The paper as a whole reports these results and caveats: The ex vivo response was dominated by HLA-C-restricted CMV-specific TCR beta clonotypes, which also provided the single most frequent clonotype in two of eight donors. Carriers of CMV infection plus the relevant HLA type were discriminated by the cumulative frequency of public TCR beta family members in the study cohort and in an independent roughly 350-donor cohort.

Counted from cysteine to phenylalanine, this CDR3 has 15 amino acids. The only DNA kept is the CDR3, 45 bases in frame from the first base. In the germline V gene (reference sequence), CDR1 corresponds to LNHDA and CDR2 to SQIVND. Trimming accounts for 3 bases at V and 7 bases at J, while the number of junction bases matched to no gene is 8. The instrument was an Illumina HiSeq 1500. The raw public reads went through TCRdb reprocessing: fastp at Q25, MiXCR clone calling, in-frame beta chains kept. Rows matching on CDR3 protein sequence are summarized as one entry with the most common DNA and genes. The sample table contains 560,000 or so distinct CDR3 sequences; only one count was recorded for more than 15% of them. The ten largest clones represent 20% to 30% of the sample. This clonotype showed up many times. The antigen it recognizes is unknown. The input lacks base qualities; no much larger clone sits a single base away.

This receptor was taken from a human donor in good health (CMV status not recorded). Some clones in this sample may be carry-over from other donors' samples. Sequenced sample: CD8+ T cells from PBMCs. The rearranged segments are TRBV19 and TRBJ2-1; TRBD2 matches 8 bases in the middle. The CDR3 protein: CASSILLAVNNEQFF. The nucleotide sequence is TGTGCCAGTAGTATCTTACTAGCGGTTAATAATGAGCAGTTCTTC.